The 30 T cell receptor beta chains listed next were all sequenced from one sample in a study of shared clonotypes between healthy human individuals. Only in-frame clones appear in the TCRdb table, and some are missing; sequencing was by immunoSEQ multiplex PCR. This sample has about 770,000 clones; 55% to 75% occur once, and the top ten carry around 1.7%. Sequences were obtained from memory CD4+ T cells sorted from blood. Subset denoted: CD45RA-negative fraction. The receptors derive from a woman in her 30s in good health.

DNA for the CDR3: TGTGCCAGCAGTATCAAGACACCCCTCGGCCCGGAGACCCAGTACTTC. Its protein is CASSIKTPLGPETQYF. The J gene is TRBJ2-5, the V gene TRBV27; no firm D call. V lost 5 bases to trimming and J lost 5 bases, with 21 bases between them. The CDR3 is 16 residues long. Germline V gives CDR1 MNHEY, CDR2 SMNVEV (reference sequence).

This chain joins TRBV28 and TRBJ2-1; 9 positions match TRBD2. With 2 bases clipped from V and 2 bases from J, the junction kept 7 bases outside the gene matches. Germline values: CDR1 MDHEN, CDR2 SYDVKM. The CDR3 runs to 17 residues. CDR3 in DNA: TGTGCCAGCAGTTTAGGGGGTAGCGGGAGTACCTACAATGAGCAGTTCTTC. It translates to CASSLGGSGSTYNEQFF.

The V call is TRBV11-2, the J call TRBJ1-1; D is unclear. V lost 1 base to trimming and J lost 0 bases, with 6 bases between them. This CDR3 contains 14 residues. CDR1 and CDR2 from the germline V gene are SGHAT and FQNNGV. CDR3 nucleotide sequence: TGTGCCAGCAGCTTAGTGGCTTTGAACACTGAAGCTTTCTTT. It codes for CASSLVALNTEAFF.

This chain joins TRBV5-4 and TRBJ2-7; TRBD2 matches at 14 bases. The germline CDR1 and CDR2 sequences are SGHNT and YYREEE (reference sequence). V dropped 4 bases and J dropped 5; count of bases not matched to a gene: 11. CDR3 length equals 17 residues. DNA of the CDR3: TGTGCCAGCAGCCTACTATACGGGACTAGCGGGAGTAACGAGCAGTACTTC. This gives the protein CASSLLYGTSGSNEQYF. Based on the CDR3 plus reference TRBV5-4 and TRBJ2-7, the full variable domain is ETGVTQSPTHLIKTRGQQVTLRCSSQSGHNTVSWYQQALGQGPQFIFQYYREEENGRGNFPPRFSGLQFPNYSSELNVNALELDDSALYLCASSLLYGTSGSNEQYFGPGTRLTVT.

The chain joins TRBV6-4 to TRBJ2-1; 9 bases agree with TRBD2. With V trimmed by 3 bases and J by 2 bases, 5 bases remained unmatched. The CDR3 sequence is 16 residues long. The germline gives CDR1 MRHNA, CDR2 SNTAGT. CDR3 bases: TGTGCCAGCAGTGATAGGGCGGGAGGGACCTACAATGAGCAGTTCTTC. Translated: CASSDRAGGTYNEQFF.

The V and J genes are TRBV19 and TRBJ1-2; D not resolved. The germline V gene has CDR1 LNHDA and CDR2 SQIVND (reference sequence). Trimming shortened V by 1 base and J by 2 bases, and 11 bases separated the two germline ends. The CDR3 has 15 amino acids. CDR3: CASSIGRSLNYGYTF. CDR3 nucleotides: TGTGCCAGTAGTATAGGTCGGAGTTTGAACTATGGCTACACCTTC.

The chain carries TRBV11-3 and TRBJ2-1; D assignment may be TRBD1 or TRBD2 (5 bases each). CDR3 length equals 13 residues. Germline V CDR1 and CDR2: SGHNT, YENEEA. V shed 5 bases and J shed 6 bases, with 11 bases lying between them. DNA for the CDR3: TGTGCCAGCAGCCCCGGGACCCTCAATGAGCAGTTCTTC. It is translated as CASSPGTLNEQFF.

This clone was observed a handful of times. Other DNA sequences in the same sample also yield this CDR3. The chain has TRBV2 and TRBJ2-1, with D unresolved. Germline V gene data show CDR1 as SNHLY and CDR2 as FYNNEI. Trimming pared 5 bases from V and 3 bases from J, leaving 2 bases between. This CDR3 region has 11 residues. The CDR3 loop is CASSYYNEQFF. In DNA form, the CDR3 reads TGTGCCAGCAGTTACTACAATGAGCAGTTCTTC.

This clone has just a few counts. This sequence joins TRBV6-1 and TRBJ1-5; unclear D gene. Trimming cost V 7 bases and J 7 bases, with 14 bases left between them. CDR3 size: 13 residues. The germline gives CDR1 MNHNS, CDR2 SASEGT. The CDR3 loop reads CASTQERTQPQHF. The CDR3 DNA follows: TGTGCCAGCACTCAGGAGCGCACGCAGCCCCAGCATTTT.

This clone was counted only a few times. This chain connects TRBV7-2 to TRBJ2-3; 9 nucleotides align to TRBD2. Germline values: CDR1 SGHTA, CDR2 FQGNSA. Trimming cost V 6 bases and J 5 bases; bases outside gene matches: 12. The CDR3 runs to 16 residues. The CDR3 sequence: CASSSPLAGAVDTQYF. CDR3 bases: TGTGCCAGCAGTTCCCCATTAGCGGGAGCTGTAGATACGCAGTATTTT.

The chain recombines TRBV6-6 with TRBJ1-3; D gene ambiguous. Trimming took 7 bases from V and 4 from J, leaving 17 bases between them. CDR1 is MNHNY, CDR2 SVGAGI, per germline (reference sequence). The CDR3 contains 15 residues. This CDR3 is CASTPLMAAGNTIYF. CDR3 coding DNA: TGTGCCAGCACGCCCTTAATGGCGGCCGGAAACACCATATATTTT.

This clone came up many times. The chain is built from TRBV2 and TRBJ1-2; TRBD1 agrees at 8 bases. J lost 1 base, V lost 4 bases, and 2 bases had no gene match. There are 14 residues in the CDR3. From germline, CDR1 is SNHLY and CDR2 FYNNEI. This CDR3 is CASSGQGNNYGYTF. CDR3 DNA: TGTGCCAGCAGTGGACAGGGGAATAACTATGGCTACACCTTC. The full variable domain, in which reference TRBV2 and TRBJ1-2 provide the parts outside the CDR3, is EPEVTQTPSHQVTQMGQEVILRCVPISNHLYFYWYRQILGQKVEFLVSFYNNEISEKSEIFDDQFSVERPDGSNFTLKIRSTKLEDSAMYFCASSGQGNNYGYTFGSGTRLTVV.

The chain links TRBV10-3 to TRBJ1-5; possible D gene TRBD1, 6 bases. This CDR3 is 13 amino acids long. Trimming took 7 bases from V and 2 from J, leaving 9 bases between them. Germline-derived CDR1 and CDR2 are ENHRY and SYGVKD. In DNA, the CDR3 is TGTGCCATCACGGCAGGGGGCAATCAGCCCCAGCATTTT. This encodes CAITAGGNQPQHF.

This clone occurred many times. This rearrangement joins TRBV19 to TRBJ2-5; 7 bases fit TRBD2. There are 13 residues in the CDR3. The germline CDR1 and CDR2 sequences are LNHDA and SQIVND (reference sequence). J lost 6 bases, V lost 3 bases, and 4 bases had no gene match. CDR3 nucleotide sequence: TGTGCCAGTAGTATGGGGGAGGGAAAGACCCAGTACTTC. This encodes CASSMGEGKTQYF.

The chain is built from TRBV27 and TRBJ1-5; perhaps TRBD1 as D (5 bases). V gave up 7 bases and J gave up 6 bases, with 19 bases separating them. Germline V gene lookup returns CDR1 MNHEY and CDR2 SMNVEV (reference sequence). This CDR3 contains 15 residues. The CDR3 nucleotides are TGTGCCAGCAAAGATCTGGCCAAGGGGACTCAGCCCCAGCATTTT. Protein: CASKDLAKGTQPQHF.

This clone has at least ten counts. The chain carries TRBV5-4 and TRBJ2-1; D is unresolved. CDR1 is SGHNT, CDR2 YYREEE, per germline (reference sequence). This CDR3 spans 15 amino acids. Trimming stripped 7 bases from V and 9 bases from J, with 23 bases between. Here the CDR3 DNA reads TGTGCCAGCGGCGAGACTCGTTCCTCTTACGGTGAGCAGTTCTTC. This sequence encodes CASGETRSSYGEQFF.

The chain is built from TRBV15 and TRBJ2-3; 9 nucleotides align to TRBD2. The CDR3 has 13 amino acids. J gave up 3 bases and V 7 bases, and 2 bases lay outside the gene matches. From germline, CDR1 is LNHNV and CDR2 YYDKDF (reference sequence). For the CDR3, the DNA is TGTGCCACCACGCTAGCGGGAACAGATACGCAGTATTTT. Translated, it gives CATTLAGTDTQYF.

CDR3 sequence: CASRKQGTGANVLTF. The CDR3 DNA reads TGTGCCAGTAGGAAACAGGGGACCGGGGCCAACGTCCTGACTTTC. The V call is TRBV19, the J call TRBJ2-6, with 7 bases that match TRBD1. V gave up 6 bases and J gave up 4 bases; unmatched junction bases: 6. The CDR3 length is 15 residues. Per germline, CDR1 LNHDA and CDR2 SQIVND (reference sequence).

CDR3 in DNA: TGCGCCAGCAGCACGCCAGAGAACTATGGCTACACCTTC. Translation gives CASSTPENYGYTF. The chain has TRBV5-1 and TRBJ1-2; D ambiguous. The CDR3 runs 13 residues. Per the germline V gene, CDR1 is SGHRS and CDR2 is YFSETQ. V lost 4 bases to trimming and J lost 2 bases, with 9 bases between them.

This sequence joins TRBV30 and TRBJ2-3; unclear D gene. Trimming took 3 bases from V and 4 from J, leaving 8 bases between them. The CDR3 spans 12 residues. Germline-derived CDR1 and CDR2 are GTSNPN and SVGIG (reference sequence). The CDR3 sequence: CAWSRGADTQYF. CDR3 bases: TGTGCCTGGAGCAGAGGTGCAGATACGCAGTATTTT.

The J gene is TRBJ2-2, the V gene TRBV5-8, with D tentatively TRBD2 (5 bases). The ends were cut back, 1 base at V and 0 bases at J, with 13 bases in the middle. Germline values: CDR1 SGHTS, CDR2 YDEGEE. This CDR3 contains 17 residues. CDR3: CASSLLRGSANTGELFF. The CDR3 coding sequence is TGTGCCAGCAGCTTGTTACGGGGATCCGCGAACACCGGGGAGCTGTTTTTT. Complete variable domain (other parts from reference TRBV5-8 and TRBJ2-2): EAGVTQSPTHLIKTRGQQATLRCSPISGHTSVYWYQQALGLGLQFLLWYDEGEERNRGNFPPRFSGRQFPNYSSELNVNALELEDSALYLCASSLLRGSANTGELFFGEGSRLTVL.

This CDR3 reads CASSSLGGTTEAFF. In nucleotides, the CDR3 is TGTGCCAGCAGTTCCCTTGGAGGGACTACTGAAGCTTTCTTT. The chain employs TRBV28 and TRBJ1-1, with D possibly being TRBD1 (5 bases). V was cut by 4 bases and J by 5 bases, with 14 bases left in between. The CDR3 consists of 14 residues. The germline CDR1 and CDR2 sequences are MDHEN and SYDVKM.

The chain combines TRBV9 with TRBJ1-1; TRBD1 is a possible D gene (5 bases). Germline V gives CDR1 SGDLS, CDR2 YYNGEE. The CDR3 contains 15 residues. V gave up 0 bases and J gave up 5 bases, with 14 bases separating them. The CDR3 DNA is TGTGCCAGCAGCGTAGACATAGGGGCCAAGACTGAAGCTTTCTTT. This encodes CASSVDIGAKTEAFF.

The sample holds a few counts of this clone. The chain links TRBV5-1 to TRBJ2-1, with a weak D call TRBD1 (6 bases). The CDR3 totals 16 residues. Trimming removed 0 bases from V and 2 bases from J, with 12 bases in between. Germline V gene sequence: CDR1 SGHRS, CDR2 YFSETQ. As DNA, the CDR3 is TGCGCCAGCAGCTTGGCCACAGGGAGCACCTACAATGAGCAGTTCTTC. Translation gives CASSLATGSTYNEQFF.

The chain's CDR3 is CASRLSGSSWAGELFF. The CDR3 region has the DNA TGTGCCAGCAGACTTAGCGGGAGTTCGTGGGCCGGGGAGCTGTTTTTT. V and J are TRBV19 and TRBJ2-2, with 9 bases lining up with TRBD2. Trimming cost V 9 bases and J 6 bases; bases outside gene matches: 14. Looked up from germline, CDR1 is LNHDA and CDR2 is SQIVND (reference sequence). The CDR3 length is 16 residues.

The CDR3 DNA follows: TGTGCCACCAGCAGAGGTCAGACTAGCGGAGCAGGGGATACGCAGTATTTT. This codes for CATSRGQTSGAGDTQYF. The chain has TRBV15 and TRBJ2-3; 9 bases fit TRBD2. The CDR3 spans 17 residues. The germline CDR1 and CDR2 sequences are LNHNV and YYDKDF (reference sequence). The V and J ends lost 1 base and 6 bases, in that order; junction bases with no gene match: 11.

The V gene is TRBV11-1, the J gene TRBJ1-6, with 7 bases aligning to TRBD1. Germline CDR1 and CDR2: SGHAT and FQDESV (reference sequence). The V and J ends lost 4 bases and 7 bases, in that order; junction bases with no gene match: 4. This CDR3 region has 14 residues. As DNA, the CDR3 is TGTGCCAGCAGCTCCGGGACAGAGAATTCACCCCTCCACTTT. As protein: CASSSGTENSPLHF.

The V call is TRBV7-9, the J call TRBJ2-7, with D tentatively TRBD1 or TRBD2 (5 bases each). Germline values: CDR1 SEHNR, CDR2 FQNEAQ (reference sequence). V gave up 5 bases and J gave up 2 bases, with 10 bases separating them. CDR3 length: 13 amino acids. For the CDR3, the DNA is TGTGCCAGCAGCCCCCGGGACCCCTACGAGCAGTACTTC. Residues: CASSPRDPYEQYF.

The V gene is TRBV10-3, the J gene TRBJ2-7; no clear D gene. V lost 3 bases and J 5 bases, leaving 11 bases between the germline ends. CDR1 ENHRY and CDR2 SYGVKD come from the germline V gene. CDR3 length: 13 residues. The CDR3 bases are TGTGCCATCAGTGAACCCGGGTTGCACGAGCAGTACTTC. It specifies CAISEPGLHEQYF.

This sequence joins TRBV11-2 and TRBJ2-2, with D perhaps matching TRBD2 (5 bases). Trimming shortened V by 3 bases and J by 5 bases, and 13 bases separated the two germline ends. The CDR3 is made up of 15 amino acids. Germline V CDR1 and CDR2: SGHAT, FQNNGV. CDR3 nucleotide sequence: TGTGCCAGCAGCTTGTCGGGGTACGCAACCGGGGAGCTGTTTTTT. This encodes CASSLSGYATGELFF. The full variable domain, its missing parts supplied by reference TRBV11-2 and TRBJ2-2, is EAGVAQSPRYKIIEKRQSVAFWCNPISGHATLYWYQQILGQGPKLLIQFQNNGVVDDSQLPKDRFSAERLKGVDSTLKIQPAKLEDSAVYLCASSLSGYATGELFFGEGSRLTVL.